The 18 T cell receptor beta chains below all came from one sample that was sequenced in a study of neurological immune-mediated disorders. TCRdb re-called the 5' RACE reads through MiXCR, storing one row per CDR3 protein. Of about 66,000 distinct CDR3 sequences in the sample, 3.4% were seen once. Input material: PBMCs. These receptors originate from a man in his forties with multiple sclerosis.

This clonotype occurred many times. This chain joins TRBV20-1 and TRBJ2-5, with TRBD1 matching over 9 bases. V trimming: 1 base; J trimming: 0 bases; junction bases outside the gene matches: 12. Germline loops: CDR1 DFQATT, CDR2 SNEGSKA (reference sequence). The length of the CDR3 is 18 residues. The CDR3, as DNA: TGCAGTGCTAGAGGGACTCCGGGACAGGGTCTAGACCAAGAGACCCAGTACTTC. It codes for CSARGTPGQGLDQETQYF.

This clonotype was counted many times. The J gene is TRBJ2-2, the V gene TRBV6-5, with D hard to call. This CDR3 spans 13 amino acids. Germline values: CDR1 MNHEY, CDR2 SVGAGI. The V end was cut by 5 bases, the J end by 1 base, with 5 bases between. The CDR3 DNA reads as TGTGCCAGCAGTCGACAGAACACCGGGGAGCTGTTTTTT. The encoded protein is CASSRQNTGELFF.

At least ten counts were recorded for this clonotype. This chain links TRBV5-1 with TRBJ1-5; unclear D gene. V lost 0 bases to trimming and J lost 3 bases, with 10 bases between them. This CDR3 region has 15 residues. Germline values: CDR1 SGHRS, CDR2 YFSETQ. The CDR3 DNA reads TGCGCCAGCAGCTTGGTGGCTGGGGTCAATCAGCCCCAGCATTTT. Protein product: CASSLVAGVNQPQHF. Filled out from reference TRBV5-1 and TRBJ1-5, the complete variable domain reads KAGVTQTPRYLIKTRGQQVTLSCSPISGHRSVSWYQQTPGQGLQFLFEYFSETQRNKGNFPGRFSGRQFSNSRSEMNVSTLELGDSALYLCASSLVAGVNQPQHFGDGTRLSIL.

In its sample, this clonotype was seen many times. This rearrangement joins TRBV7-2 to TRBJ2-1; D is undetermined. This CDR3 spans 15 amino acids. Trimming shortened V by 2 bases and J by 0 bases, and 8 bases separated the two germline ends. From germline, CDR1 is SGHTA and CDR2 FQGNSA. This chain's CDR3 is CASSLKPNSYNEQFF. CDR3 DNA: TGTGCCAGCAGCTTAAAACCCAACTCCTACAATGAGCAGTTCTTC.

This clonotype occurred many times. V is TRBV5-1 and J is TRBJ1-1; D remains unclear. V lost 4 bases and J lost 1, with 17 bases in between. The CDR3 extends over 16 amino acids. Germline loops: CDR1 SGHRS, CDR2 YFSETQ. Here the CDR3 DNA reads TGCGCCAGCAGCGTTGGGAGCACGTCCGGGAACACTGAAGCTTTCTTT. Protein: CASSVGSTSGNTEAFF.

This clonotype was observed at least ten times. The CDR3: CASSWGTANYGYTF. In DNA form, the CDR3 reads TGCGCCAGCAGCTGGGGGACAGCTAACTATGGCTACACCTTC. This chain connects TRBV5-1 to TRBJ1-2, with 7 bases lining up with TRBD1. The V segment lost 3 bases and the J segment 0 bases; nucleotides outside the gene matches: 2. Germline V lookup: CDR1 SGHRS, CDR2 YFSETQ. This CDR3 has 14 amino acids.

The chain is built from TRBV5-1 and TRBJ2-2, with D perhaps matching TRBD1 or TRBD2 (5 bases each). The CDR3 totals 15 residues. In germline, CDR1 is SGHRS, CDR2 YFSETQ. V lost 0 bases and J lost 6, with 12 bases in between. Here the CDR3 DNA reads TGCGCCAGCAGCTTGGGGGACGGGGCCTCCGGGGAGCTGTTTTTT. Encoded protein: CASSLGDGASGELFF.

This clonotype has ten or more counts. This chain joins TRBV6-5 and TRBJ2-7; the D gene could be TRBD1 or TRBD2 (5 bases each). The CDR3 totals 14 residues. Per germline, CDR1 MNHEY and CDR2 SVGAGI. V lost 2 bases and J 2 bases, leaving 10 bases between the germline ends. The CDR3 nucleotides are TGTGCCAGCAGTTACGAGGGGCTAACCTACGAGCAGTACTTC. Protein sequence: CASSYEGLTYEQYF.

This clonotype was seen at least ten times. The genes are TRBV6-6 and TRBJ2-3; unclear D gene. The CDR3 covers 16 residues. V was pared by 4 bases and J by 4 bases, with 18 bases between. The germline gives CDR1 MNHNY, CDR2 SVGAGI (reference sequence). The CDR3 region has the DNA TGTGCCAGCAGTTTTCAACGGGCTGGGTCGCCAGATACGCAGTATTTT. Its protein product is CASSFQRAGSPDTQYF.

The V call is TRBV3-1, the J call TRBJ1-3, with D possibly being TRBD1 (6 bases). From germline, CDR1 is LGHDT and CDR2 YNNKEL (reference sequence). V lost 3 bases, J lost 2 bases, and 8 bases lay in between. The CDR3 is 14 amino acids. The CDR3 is CASSQGAAGNTIYF. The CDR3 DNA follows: TGTGCCAGCAGCCAGGGGGCAGCTGGAAACACCATATATTTT.

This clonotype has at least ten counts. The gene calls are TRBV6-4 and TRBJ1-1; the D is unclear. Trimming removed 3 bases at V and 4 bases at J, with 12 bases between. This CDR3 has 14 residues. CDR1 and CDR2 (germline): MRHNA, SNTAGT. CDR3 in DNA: TGTGCCAGCAGTGAGTACTCATGGGGCACTGAAGCTTTCTTT. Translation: CASSEYSWGTEAFF.

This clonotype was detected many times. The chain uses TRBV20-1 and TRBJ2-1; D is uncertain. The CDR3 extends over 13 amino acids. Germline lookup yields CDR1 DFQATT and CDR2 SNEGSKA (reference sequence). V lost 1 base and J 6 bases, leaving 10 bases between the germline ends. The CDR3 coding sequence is TGCAGTGCTAGAGCCCCCGCCGGCAATGAGCAGTTCTTC. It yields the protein CSARAPAGNEQFF.

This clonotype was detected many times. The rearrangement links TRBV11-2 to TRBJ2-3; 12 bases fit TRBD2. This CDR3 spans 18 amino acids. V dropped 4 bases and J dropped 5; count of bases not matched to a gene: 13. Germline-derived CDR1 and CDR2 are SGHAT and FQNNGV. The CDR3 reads CASSSVRRTSGVKDTQYF. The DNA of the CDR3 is TGTGCCAGCAGCTCGGTGCGCAGGACTAGCGGGGTGAAAGATACGCAGTATTTT.

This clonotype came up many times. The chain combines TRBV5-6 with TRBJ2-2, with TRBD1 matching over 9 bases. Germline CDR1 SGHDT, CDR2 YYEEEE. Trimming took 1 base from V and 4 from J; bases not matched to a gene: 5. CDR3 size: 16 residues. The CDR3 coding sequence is TGTGCCAGCAGCTTGTACCGGGACAGGGCCACCGGGGAGCTGTTTTTT. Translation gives CASSLYRDRATGELFF.

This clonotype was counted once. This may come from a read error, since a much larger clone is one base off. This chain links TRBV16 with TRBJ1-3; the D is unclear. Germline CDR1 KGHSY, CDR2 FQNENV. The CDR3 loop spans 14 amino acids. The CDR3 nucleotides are TGTGCCAGCAGCTCCTATAAAGGGAGAAAAACCATATATTTT. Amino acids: CASSSYKGRKTIYF. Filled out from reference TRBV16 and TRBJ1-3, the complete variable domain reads GEEVAQTPKHLVRGEGQKAKLYCAPIKGHSYVFWYQQVLKNEFKFLISFQNENVFDETGMPKERFSAKCLPNSPCSLEIQATKLEDSAVYFCASSSYKGRKTIYFGEGSWLTVV.

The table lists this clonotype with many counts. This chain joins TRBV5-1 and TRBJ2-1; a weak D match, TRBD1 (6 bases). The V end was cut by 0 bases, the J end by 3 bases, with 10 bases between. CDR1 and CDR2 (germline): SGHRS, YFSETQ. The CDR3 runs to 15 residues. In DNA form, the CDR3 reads TGCGCCAGCAGCTTGGCGGGACACAACTACAATGAGCAGTTCTTC. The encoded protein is CASSLAGHNYNEQFF.

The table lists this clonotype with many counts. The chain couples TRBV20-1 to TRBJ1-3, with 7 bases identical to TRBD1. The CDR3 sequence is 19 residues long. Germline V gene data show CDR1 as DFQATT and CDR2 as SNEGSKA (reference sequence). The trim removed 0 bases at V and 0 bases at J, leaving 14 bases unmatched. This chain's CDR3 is CSARDHVDSWTGSGNTIYF. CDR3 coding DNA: TGCAGTGCTAGAGATCATGTGGACTCCTGGACAGGCTCTGGAAACACCATATATTTT.

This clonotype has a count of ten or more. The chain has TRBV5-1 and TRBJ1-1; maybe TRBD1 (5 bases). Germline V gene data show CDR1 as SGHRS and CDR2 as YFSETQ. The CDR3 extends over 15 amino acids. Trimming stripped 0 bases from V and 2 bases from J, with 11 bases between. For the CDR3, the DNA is TGCGCCAGCAGCTTGGAGGGGATTCACAACACTGAAGCTTTCTTT. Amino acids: CASSLEGIHNTEAFF.